The rows below give T cell receptor beta chains drawn from one sample of a study of T-cell memory formation after mild COVID-19. TCRdb ran MiXCR on the 5' RACE reads and lists one entry per CDR3 protein. Of roughly 310,000 distinct CDR3 sequences listed, about 15% were seen once; the top ten hold more than 20%. The sequenced material came from PBMCs or a T cell subset sorted from them (not recorded which). These receptors all come from a man in his late teens or twenties who had mild COVID-19 (a few samples of this study predate the infection). Cell type and time point are not known. The CDR3 runs from the conserved cysteine through the conserved F or W. Each record gives: J gene, clone size, D gene, V gene, CDR3 DNA, CDR3 protein. A D gene is named only where the DNA matches it firmly. Clone size is given for some rows only: seen once, a few or many times, or a class if the clone is expanded.

j_call: TRBJ1-3
clone_size: NA
d_call: TRBD1
v_call: TRBV7-2
cdr3_nt: TGTGCCAGCAGCCCCTGGGACAGAGGAAACACCATATATTTT
cdr3_aa: CASSPWDRGNTIYF

j_call: TRBJ2-1
clone_size: few
d_call: TRBD2
v_call: TRBV7-9
cdr3_nt: TGTGCCAGCAGCCTTTTGGAGCGGGGGTCTATTGAGCAGTTCTTC
cdr3_aa: CASSLLERGSIEQFF

j_call: TRBJ2-7
clone_size: NA
d_call: NA
v_call: TRBV7-2
cdr3_nt: TGTGCCAGCAGCTTAAACAGGCGGACGGACGAGCAGTACTTC
cdr3_aa: CASSLNRRTDEQYF

j_call: TRBJ1-2
clone_size: NA
d_call: NA
v_call: TRBV7-9
cdr3_nt: TGTGCCAGCAGCTTCCCTGGACAGCTCTATGGCTACACCTTC
cdr3_aa: CASSFPGQLYGYTF

j_call: TRBJ2-7
clone_size: NA
d_call: NA
v_call: TRBV4-1
cdr3_nt: TGCGCCAGCAGCCACTCGATTACTGCCTTAGCCGGCGAGCAGTACTTC
cdr3_aa: CASSHSITALAGEQYF

j_call: TRBJ1-1
clone_size: few
d_call: NA
v_call: TRBV6-5
cdr3_nt: TGTGCCAGCAGTTACTCGGTTAGGGGGGACACTGAAGCTTTCTTT
cdr3_aa: CASSYSVRGDTEAFF

j_call: TRBJ2-1
clone_size: NA
d_call: NA
v_call: TRBV28
cdr3_nt: TGTGCCAGCAGCGAAGGGGCAGCCAGGCCGGACAATGAGCAGTTCTTC
cdr3_aa: CASSEGAARPDNEQFF

j_call: TRBJ1-1
clone_size: many
d_call: NA
v_call: TRBV6-2/TRBV6-3
cdr3_nt: TGTGCCAGCAGTTACTCGACAGGCACTGAAGCTTTCTTT
cdr3_aa: CASSYSTGTEAFF

j_call: TRBJ2-3
clone_size: few
d_call: TRBD2
v_call: TRBV7-2
cdr3_nt: TGTGCCAGCAGCTCTAGCCCTATTAGCGTCGGACTAGCGGGGGGGCTACGCACAGATACGCAGTATTTT
cdr3_aa: CASSSSPISVGLAGGLRTDTQYF

j_call: TRBJ2-1
clone_size: NA
d_call: NA
v_call: TRBV7-2
cdr3_nt: TGTGCCAGCAGCTTGGGACAAGCGCAGCAGTTCTTC
cdr3_aa: CASSLGQAQQFF

j_call: TRBJ2-2
clone_size: NA
d_call: NA
v_call: TRBV12-5
cdr3_nt: TGTGCTAGTGGTCCCGTGGCGGCCGGCACCGGGGAGCTGTTTTTT
cdr3_aa: CASGPVAAGTGELFF